The clone carrying this T cell receptor (beta chain) was seen at least ten times. Using RNA transcripts as the source, TCR beta CDR3 regions were amplified. RT-PCR in the first round (using the HTBI primer set) targeted the TCR CDR3. TCRdb re-called the multiplex PCR reads with MiXCR, one entry per CDR3 protein. The repertoire holds around 620,000 distinct CDR3 sequences, with 15% to 20% as singletons. This specimen comes from a study of T cells in Graves' hyperthyroidism and ophthalmopathy. V shed 3 bases and J 4 bases; nucleotides not matched to a gene: 5. CDR1 and CDR2 (germline): KGHSH, LQKENI. The CDR3 covers 15 residues. The diagnostic basis comprised clinical symptoms, serum thyroxine and TRAb, thyroid ultrasound and orbital computed tomography.

The TCR originated in a woman aged 25 to 39 with Graves' hyperthyroidism. The chain combines TRBV18 with TRBJ2-1; 8 bases match TRBD1. Sequencing input: blood. CDR3 sequence (DNA): TGTGCCAGCTCACCCGGACAGGGCTGGTACAATGAGCAGTTCTTC. Amino acids: CASSPGQGWYNEQFF.